The 30 T cell receptor beta chains reported below all come from one sample, sequenced in a study of T cell responses to AZD1222 COVID-19 vaccine. Assay used: immunoSEQ multiplex PCR; TCRdb lists only in-frame clones, some missing. The table includes roughly 110,000 clones, around 82% detected once. The sample here was peripheral blood, taken on day 0 of AZD1222 vaccination. Every receptor here comes from an adult in good health.

J is TRBJ2-5 and V is TRBV27, with D tentatively TRBD2 (6 bases). The germline V gene encodes CDR1 MNHEY and CDR2 SMNVEV (reference sequence). V was shortened by 3 bases and J by 1 base, with 9 bases between the two germline ends. The CDR3 extends over 14 amino acids. The CDR3, as DNA: TGTGCCAGCAGTTTTCCGGGAGCCCAAGAGACCCAGTACTTC. Protein: CASSFPGAQETQYF.

The chain has TRBV18 and TRBJ2-5; D gene uncertain. The CDR3 length is 15 residues. Germline CDR1 and CDR2: KGHSH and LQKENI. V lost 0 bases and J 4 bases, leaving 12 bases between the germline ends. The CDR3 sequence is CASSPPTSDLETQYF. Written as DNA, the CDR3 is TGTGCCAGCTCACCACCGACCAGCGACCTAGAGACCCAGTACTTC.

The chain links TRBV6-2 or TRBV6-3 to TRBJ2-5; unclear D gene. Trimming shortened V by 4 bases and J by 2 bases, and 14 bases separated the two germline ends. Germline CDR1 and CDR2: MNHEY and SVGEGT. The CDR3 has 15 residues. Here the CDR3 DNA reads TGTGCCAGCAGTTTTTTTGGGCAGAGACAAGAGACCCAGTACTTC. Translating it yields CASSFFGQRQETQYF.

This clone was detected only a few times. The V call is TRBV19, the J call TRBJ1-2; D call uncertain. The V gene's germline CDR1 is LNHDA and CDR2 SQIVND (reference sequence). The CDR3 is 13 residues long. The CDR3 sequence: CPENVVLGLGYTF. The DNA for the CDR3 is TGTCCGGAAAATGTGGTCCTGGGATTAGGCTACACCTTC.

V usage is TRBV28 and J usage is TRBJ1-5, with D perhaps matching TRBD1 (6 bases). The V end lost 6 bases, the J end lost 2 bases, and 14 bases lay between the germline ends. The CDR3 runs 15 residues. The germline V gene has CDR1 MDHEN and CDR2 SYDVKM. CDR3 DNA sequence: TGTGCCAGCAGGCGCCCAGGGGTGGGCAATCAGCCCCAGCATTTT. Translation: CASRRPGVGNQPQHF.

CDR3 amino acids: CASSLEGGLGFSSYEQYF. In nucleotides, the CDR3 is TGTGCCAGCAGCTTGGAAGGGGGATTAGGGTTTAGCTCCTACGAGCAGTACTTC. The V and J genes are TRBV7-2 and TRBJ2-7; possible D gene TRBD1, 6 bases. Trimming left V 3 bases short and J 0 bases short, with 21 bases between. Germline V gene sequence: CDR1 SGHTA, CDR2 FQGNSA. The CDR3 runs 18 residues.

This chain joins TRBV28 and TRBJ2-7, with a weak D call TRBD2 (7 bases). Trimming shortened V by 7 bases and J by 6 bases, and 19 bases separated the two germline ends. This CDR3 has 14 residues. CDR1 MDHEN and CDR2 SYDVKM come from the germline V gene. DNA of the CDR3: TGTGCCAGCATACCCGCTATGGGGGGGCCCGAGCAGTACTTC. Translated, it gives CASIPAMGGPEQYF.

This chain uses TRBV6-1 with TRBJ2-7; D may correspond to TRBD1 or TRBD2 (6 bases each). The germline V and J ends were trimmed by 2 bases and 3 bases, with 17 bases remaining between them. Per the germline V gene, CDR1 is MNHNS and CDR2 is SASEGT. This CDR3 is 16 amino acids long. The CDR3 loop is CASSERSGALLYEQYF. The CDR3 DNA is TGTGCCAGCAGTGAAAGGTCGGGGGCCCTACTCTACGAGCAGTACTTC.

The CDR3 DNA reads as TGTGCCAGCAGTGAGGGGACAGGGGAGGCCTATGGCTACACCTTC. Protein product: CASSEGTGEAYGYTF. The rearrangement uses TRBV6-1 and TRBJ1-2, with 10 bases matching TRBD1. This CDR3 comprises 15 residues. Trimming removed 3 bases from V and 4 bases from J; junction bases left unmatched: 5. The germline V gene encodes CDR1 MNHNS and CDR2 SASEGT.

The chain uses TRBV3-1 (or the pseudogene TRBV3-2) and TRBJ1-1; perhaps TRBD1 as D (5 bases). The CDR3 loop spans 16 amino acids. From germline, CDR1 is LGHDT and CDR2 YNNKEL (reference sequence). V shed 0 bases and J shed 0 bases, with 11 bases lying between them. CDR3 in DNA: TGTGCCAGCAGCCAAGATAGTCAGGGACTGAACACTGAAGCTTTCTTT. Translation: CASSQDSQGLNTEAFF.

The genes are TRBV27 and TRBJ2-1, with D possibly TRBD2 on 7 matching bases. The CDR3 loop spans 14 amino acids. Germline values: CDR1 MNHEY, CDR2 SMNVEV (reference sequence). V lost 9 bases and J 4 bases, leaving 16 bases between the germline ends. For the CDR3, the DNA is TGTGCCAGTCGTCGGGGGGCCCAGTACAATGAGCAGTTCTTC. Translating gives CASRRGAQYNEQFF.

This clone was recorded once. The chain links TRBV6-5 to TRBJ2-7, with D tentatively TRBD1 (6 bases). CDR1 is MNHEY, CDR2 SVGAGI, per germline. With 6 bases removed from V and 4 bases from J, the gap between germline ends came to 13 bases. The CDR3 length is 13 residues. The DNA of the CDR3 is TGTGCCAGCAGCCGAGCAGGGGTTTACGAGCAGTACTTC. Protein sequence: CASSRAGVYEQYF.

This clone has more than one count but fewer than ten. This sequence joins TRBV4-1 and TRBJ1-1; D might be TRBD1 (6 bases). Germline CDR1 and CDR2: MGHRA and YSYEKL. Deletions cut 3 bases from V and 1 base from J, with 18 bases between. This CDR3 region has 17 residues. The chain's CDR3 is CASSQGTLGGRNTEAFF. CDR3 DNA sequence: TGCGCCAGCAGCCAGGGTACTCTCGGGGGGCGGAACACTGAAGCTTTCTTT.

The chain links TRBV23-1 to TRBJ1-4, with TRBD1 as a possible D gene (5 bases). TRBV23-1 is an ORF, with its function uncertain. Trimming stripped 2 bases from V and 11 bases from J, with 18 bases between. This CDR3 has 15 amino acids. For the CDR3, the DNA is TGCGCCAGCAGTCAAGTCTGGGACGAAACAAGGAAACTGTTTTTT. Amino acids: CASSQVWDETRKLFF.

The gene calls are TRBV5-6 and TRBJ1-4, with D unresolved. Germline V gene lookup returns CDR1 SGHDT and CDR2 YYEEEE. Trimming stripped 4 bases from V and 7 bases from J, with 17 bases between. There are 15 residues in the CDR3. The CDR3 bases are TGTGCCAGCAGCCCCGCCGGAAAAGAGGGTGAAAAACTGTTTTTT. Its protein product is CASSPAGKEGEKLFF.

This chain links TRBV5-1 with TRBJ1-5, with 7 bases that match TRBD1. CDR1 is SGHRS, CDR2 YFSETQ, per germline. This CDR3 region has 13 residues. V dropped 3 bases and J dropped 7; count of bases not matched to a gene: 4. For the CDR3, the DNA is TGCGCCAGCAGCTACAGGGGAGGACAGCCCCAGCATTTT. This encodes CASSYRGGQPQHF.

The chain employs TRBV28 and TRBJ1-4; 9 bases map to TRBD1. Germline CDR1 reads MDHEN; CDR2 reads SYDVKM. J was trimmed by 8 bases and V by 5 bases; bases with no gene match: 6. This CDR3 spans 14 amino acids. CDR3 DNA: TGTGCCAGCAGTGGGGGGACAGGGAAAGAAAAACTGTTTTTT. It specifies CASSGGTGKEKLFF.

This chain links TRBV12-3 or TRBV12-4 with TRBJ1-2; 9 positions agree with TRBD1. This CDR3 is 13 amino acids long. The V segment lost 5 bases and the J segment 8 bases; nucleotides outside the gene matches: 6. CDR3 protein: CASSPTGGTGYTF. CDR3 nucleotide sequence: TGTGCCAGCAGTCCTACAGGGGGCACCGGCTACACCTTC.

This rearrangement joins TRBV18 to TRBJ2-7; 9 positions match TRBD1. The V gene's germline CDR1 is KGHSH and CDR2 LQKENI. V lost 3 bases and J lost 6; bases outside the gene matches: 15. CDR3 length: 17 amino acids. The CDR3 bases are TGTGCCAGCTCACCTCCGGGGACAGGGTCCCGAGGGGGCGAGCAGTACTTC. Amino acids: CASSPPGTGSRGGEQYF.

The chain joins TRBV11-2 to TRBJ2-7; tentative D call: TRBD1 (7 bases). Germline V CDR1 and CDR2: SGHAT, FQNNGV. V was trimmed by 1 base and J by 2 bases, leaving 15 bases between them. The CDR3 has 16 residues. This chain's CDR3 is CASSLVGQGGAYEQYF. The CDR3 DNA reads TGTGCCAGCAGCTTAGTGGGGCAGGGGGGAGCCTACGAGCAGTACTTC. Filled out from reference TRBV11-2 and TRBJ2-7, the complete variable domain reads EAGVAQSPRYKIIEKRQSVAFWCNPISGHATLYWYQQILGQGPKLLIQFQNNGVVDDSQLPKDRFSAERLKGVDSTLKIQPAKLEDSAVYLCASSLVGQGGAYEQYFGPGTRLTVT.

This chain links TRBV4-1 with TRBJ2-2, with TRBD2 identical over 8 bases. V shed 7 bases and J 4 bases; nucleotides not matched to a gene: 5. The CDR3 spans 14 residues. From germline, CDR1 is MGHRA and CDR2 YSYEKL. The CDR3 region has the DNA TGCGCCAGCACCTCCGGGGGGGCCACCGGGGAGCTGTTTTTT. This encodes CASTSGGATGELFF.

CDR3 amino acids: CAWSVSGGRLSNQPQHF. The CDR3 bases are TGTGCCTGGAGTGTTTCTGGAGGGAGATTAAGCAATCAGCCCCAGCATTTT. The V gene is TRBV30, the J gene TRBJ1-5; D is undetermined. The length of the CDR3 is 17 residues. Trimming shortened V by 0 bases and J by 1 base, and 16 bases separated the two germline ends. CDR1 GTSNPN and CDR2 SVGIG come from the germline V gene (reference sequence).

The rearrangement joins TRBV3-1 (or the pseudogene TRBV3-2) to TRBJ1-1, with D possibly being TRBD1 (5 bases). V lost 4 bases to trimming and J lost 3 bases, with 12 bases between them. The CDR3 length is 14 residues. The V gene's germline CDR1 is LGHDT and CDR2 YNNKEL (reference sequence). CDR3 sequence reads: CASSLNGGDTEAFF. The CDR3 DNA reads TGTGCCAGCAGCCTGAACGGAGGGGACACTGAAGCTTTCTTT.

The chain uses TRBV19 and TRBJ2-1, with no clear D. V was trimmed by 4 bases and J by 1 base, leaving 8 bases between them. Germline V lookup: CDR1 LNHDA, CDR2 SQIVND (reference sequence). This CDR3 is built from 14 residues. The CDR3 protein is CASSTSESYNEQFF. As DNA, the CDR3 is TGTGCCAGTAGTACGAGCGAGTCCTACAATGAGCAGTTCTTC.

The V call is TRBV19, the J call TRBJ1-2; D gene uncertain. The CDR3 loop spans 14 amino acids. Germline CDR1 reads LNHDA; CDR2 reads SQIVND (reference sequence). Deletions cut 7 bases from V and 2 bases from J, with 14 bases between. DNA of the CDR3: TGTGCCAGTACTACATGGGAGAAAAACTATGGCTACACCTTC. This codes for CASTTWEKNYGYTF.

The chain employs TRBV6-2 or TRBV6-3 and TRBJ2-3, with TRBD2 matching over 10 bases. There are 14 residues in the CDR3. V lost 10 bases, J lost 6 bases, and 10 bases stayed unmatched. In germline, CDR1 is MNHEY, CDR2 SVGEGT. The DNA of the CDR3 is TGTGCCACCAGCAAAGCGGGAGGGCCGGATACGCAGTATTTT. It translates to CATSKAGGPDTQYF.

V gene TRBV28 combines with J gene TRBJ1-2; TRBD1 matches 8 bases. Germline V lookup: CDR1 MDHEN, CDR2 SYDVKM. The junction had 14 bases not matched to a gene; V was cut back by 1 base and J by 7 bases. The CDR3 is 17 amino acids. The CDR3 here is CASSLSGQGRGRSGYTF. Written as DNA, the CDR3 is TGTGCCAGCAGTTTATCAGGACAGGGTCGTGGTAGGAGTGGCTACACCTTC.

This clone was seen just once. The genes are TRBV3-1 (or the pseudogene TRBV3-2) and TRBJ1-1; D possibly corresponds to TRBD1 (6 bases). This CDR3 is built from 17 residues. CDR1 and CDR2 from the germline V gene are LGHDT and YNNKEL (reference sequence). V was cut by 0 bases and J by 4 bases, with 18 bases left in between. The chain's CDR3 is CASSQDRRRGGGTEAFF. The CDR3 DNA reads as TGTGCCAGCAGCCAAGATAGACGCAGGGGCGGGGGCACTGAAGCTTTCTTT.

V is TRBV2 and J is TRBJ1-1; TRBD1 agrees at 9 bases. Germline V gives CDR1 SNHLY, CDR2 FYNNEI. This CDR3 comprises 15 residues. After removal of 4 bases from V and 1 base from J, the junction contained 4 bases not matched to a gene. CDR3 region: CASSVQGAGNTEAFF. CDR3 nucleotides: TGTGCCAGCAGTGTACAGGGGGCAGGGAACACTGAAGCTTTCTTT. The variable domain in full, completed from reference TRBV2 and TRBJ1-1, reads EPEVTQTPSHQVTQMGQEVILRCVPISNHLYFYWYRQILGQKVEFLVSFYNNEISEKSEIFDDQFSVERPDGSNFTLKIRSTKLEDSAMYFCASSVQGAGNTEAFFGQGTRLTVV.

This chain links TRBV18 with TRBJ1-6; possibly TRBD1 for D (5 bases). This CDR3 has 15 residues. V was trimmed by 3 bases and J by 8 bases, leaving 14 bases between them. The V gene's germline CDR1 is KGHSH and CDR2 LQKENI. The CDR3 region is CASSPRQGGDSPLHF. In DNA form, the CDR3 reads TGTGCCAGCTCACCGAGGCAGGGTGGTGATTCACCCCTCCACTTT.